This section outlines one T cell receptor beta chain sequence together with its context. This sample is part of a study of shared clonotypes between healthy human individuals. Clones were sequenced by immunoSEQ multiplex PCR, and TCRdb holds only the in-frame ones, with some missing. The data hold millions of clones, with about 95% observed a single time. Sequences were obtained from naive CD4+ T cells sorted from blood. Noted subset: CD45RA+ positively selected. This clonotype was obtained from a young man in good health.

CDR3 sequence reads: CASSLAGATKNIQYF. The CDR3, as DNA: TGTGCCAGCAGCTTAGCGGGGGCTACCAAAAACATTCAGTACTTC. This chain connects TRBV7-9 to TRBJ2-4, with D possibly being TRBD1 (6 bases). The V end was cut by 0 bases, the J end by 2 bases, with 8 bases between. The CDR3 is 15 amino acids. CDR1 is SEHNR, CDR2 FQNEAQ, per germline (reference sequence). The whole variable domain, remainder taken from reference TRBV7-9 and TRBJ2-4, is DTGVSQNPRHKITKRGQNVTFRCDPISEHNRLYWYRQTLGQGPEFLTYFQNEAQLEKSRLLSDRFSAERPKGSFSTLEIQRTEQGDSAMYLCASSLAGATKNIQYFGAGTRLSVL.